The 16 T cell receptor beta chains given below trace back to one sample, sequenced in a study of T cell repertoires in ileal Crohn's disease. The protocol was immunoSEQ multiplex PCR, while the TCRdb copy is restricted to in-frame clones and leaves out a portion. Here the sample spans thousands of clones, roughly 84% being singletons. The sample was ileal tissue. These receptors all stem from an adult with Crohn's disease.

Remarks on this clone: The junction departs from germline at one end; a sequencing error may be responsible. Within the sample, other DNA sequences also encode this same CDR3. The J gene is TRBJ1-6, the V gene TRBV11-1; possibly TRBD1 for D (6 bases). The length of the CDR3 is 15 residues. Germline V CDR1 and CDR2: SGHAT, FQDESV (reference sequence). CDR3 coding DNA: TGTGCCAGCAGCTTATCGCTAGGGGGTAATTCCCCCCTCCACTTT. Translating gives CASSLSLGGNSPLHF.

The chain carries TRBV5-1 and TRBJ1-4, with 8 bases aligning to TRBD1. Germline CDR1 is SGHRS and CDR2 is YFSETQ. V trimming: 7 bases; J trimming: 8 bases; junction bases outside the gene matches: 10. This CDR3 contains 14 residues. CDR3 region: CASSQGTGKEKLFF. The CDR3 DNA reads as TGCGCCAGCTCTCAAGGGACAGGCAAGGAAAAACTGTTTTTT.

J is TRBJ1-1 and V is TRBV7-3; the D is unclear. This CDR3 contains 15 residues. Germline V CDR1 and CDR2: SGHTA, FQGTGA. Trimming left V 1 base short and J 4 bases short, with 13 bases between. The CDR3 DNA reads TGTGCCAGCAGCTTAAGGCCGGGAGGAGGCACTGAAGCTTTCTTT. Protein product: CASSLRPGGGTEAFF.

CDR3 DNA sequence: TGTGCCAGCAGCTTAATCAGGGGTGAGCAGTTCTTC. Translating gives CASSLIRGEQFF. This sequence joins TRBV13 and TRBJ2-1; a possible D gene is TRBD1 (6 bases). This CDR3 has 12 amino acids. The germline gives CDR1 PRHDT, CDR2 FYEKMQ (reference sequence). The V gene lost 2 bases and the J gene lost 9 bases, with 8 bases spanning the gap.

V gene TRBV2 combines with J gene TRBJ2-7, with D unresolved. The CDR3 length is 11 residues. V dropped 6 bases and J dropped 3 bases, with 6 bases sitting between them. The germline V gene encodes CDR1 SNHLY and CDR2 FYNNEI. The CDR3 DNA reads as TGTGCCAGCAGGGAGCACTACGAGCAGTACTTC. Translated, it gives CASREHYEQYF.

The genes are TRBV30 and TRBJ2-1; D might be TRBD1 (6 bases). Looked up from germline, CDR1 is GTSNPN and CDR2 is SVGIG (reference sequence). V gave up 0 bases and J gave up 5 bases, with 8 bases separating them. This CDR3 has 13 residues. CDR3 in amino acids: CAWSVGGDNEQFF. CDR3 sequence (DNA): TGTGCCTGGAGTGTAGGGGGAGACAATGAGCAGTTCTTC.

The chain combines TRBV28 with TRBJ1-2; no firm D call. CDR1 is MDHEN and CDR2 is SYDVKM in the germline V gene. Trimming pared 4 bases from V and 8 bases from J, leaving 14 bases between. The CDR3 covers 13 residues. In DNA form, the CDR3 reads TGTGCCAGCAGTTCGGCGGCTCCCAAGGGCTACACCTTC. Translating it yields CASSSAAPKGYTF.

This chain joins TRBV30 and TRBJ1-5; no reliable D call. V was clipped by 0 bases and J by 5 bases, with 8 bases between them. The germline gives CDR1 GTSNPN, CDR2 SVGIG (reference sequence). This CDR3 region has 13 residues. The CDR3, as DNA: TGTGCCTGGAGTGTCAGGTCTTATCAGCCCCAGCATTTT. It yields the protein CAWSVRSYQPQHF.

The chain employs TRBV14 and TRBJ1-2; unclear D gene. The CDR3 contains 13 residues. CDR1 is SGHDN, CDR2 FVKESK, per germline. Trimming took 3 bases from V and 4 from J, leaving 9 bases between them. CDR3 in DNA: TGTGCCAGCAGCCAGCGGGAATTCTATGGCTACACCTTC. This sequence encodes CASSQREFYGYTF.

A single count supports this clone. V gene TRBV29-1 combines with J gene TRBJ1-2; no definite D call. CDR1 SQVTM and CDR2 ANQGSEA come from the germline V gene. This CDR3 comprises 13 residues. Trimming removed 4 bases from V and 5 bases from J, with 14 bases in between. The CDR3 here is CSVAPADLYGYTF. CDR3 DNA sequence: TGCAGCGTTGCCCCGGCGGACTTATATGGCTACACCTTC.

This clone was seen once. V usage is TRBV7-6 and J usage is TRBJ1-5; D is unresolved. The ends were cut back, 1 base at V and 6 bases at J, with 7 bases in the middle. The CDR3 runs to 13 residues. CDR1 is SGHVS, CDR2 FNYEAQ, per germline. CDR3 residues: CASSLGSGQPQHF. CDR3 DNA: TGTGCCAGCAGCTTAGGGAGTGGTCAGCCCCAGCATTTT.

The chain has TRBV11-2 and TRBJ1-5, with a weak D call TRBD1 (5 bases). V was shortened by 5 bases and J by 11 bases, with 16 bases between the two germline ends. The length of the CDR3 is 13 residues. Germline V gene data show CDR1 as SGHAT and CDR2 as FQNNGV. In DNA, the CDR3 is TGTGCCAGCAGCCGCGGGAGGGGAGGGGCCCAGCATTTT. This codes for CASSRGRGGAQHF. Full variable domain (missing parts from reference TRBV11-2 and TRBJ1-5): EAGVAQSPRYKIIEKRQSVAFWCNPISGHATLYWYQQILGQGPKLLIQFQNNGVVDDSQLPKDRFSAERLKGVDSTLKIQPAKLEDSAVYLCASSRGRGGAQHFGDGTRLSIL.

The gene calls are TRBV7-9 and TRBJ1-1; D is perhaps TRBD1 (6 bases). CDR1 and CDR2 from the germline V gene are SEHNR and FQNEAQ (reference sequence). The CDR3 has 13 residues. The V end lost 6 bases, the J end lost 0 bases, and 8 bases lay between the germline ends. CDR3 loop: CASRGGVNTEAFF. The CDR3, as DNA: TGTGCCAGCAGAGGGGGGGTGAACACTGAAGCTTTCTTT.

This clone was found a few times. V usage is TRBV28 and J usage is TRBJ2-5; TRBD2 aligns across 7 bases. Trimming removed 3 bases from V and 2 bases from J; junction bases left unmatched: 9. CDR3 length: 16 residues. CDR1 and CDR2 from the germline V gene are MDHEN and SYDVKM. This CDR3 is CASSLGGGLLQETQYF. The DNA of the CDR3 is TGTGCCAGCAGTTTGGGCGGGGGACTACTTCAAGAGACCCAGTACTTC.

This clone was seen more than once but under ten times. The V and J genes are TRBV27 and TRBJ2-7, with 8 bases matching TRBD2. The CDR3 spans 14 residues. V was clipped by 5 bases and J by 7 bases; unmatched bases: 10. In germline, CDR1 is MNHEY, CDR2 SMNVEV (reference sequence). The CDR3: CASSRREVAGEQYF. The CDR3 DNA reads TGTGCCAGCAGTCGCCGTGAAGTAGCGGGGGAGCAGTACTTC.

This chain uses TRBV2 with TRBJ1-2; D is perhaps TRBD1 (6 bases). CDR1 and CDR2 from the germline V gene are SNHLY and FYNNEI. CDR3 length: 14 residues. V was cut by 3 bases and J by 6 bases, with 14 bases left in between. This CDR3 reads CASSESFTGNGYTF. The DNA of the CDR3 is TGTGCCAGCAGTGAGAGCTTTACAGGGAATGGCTACACCTTC.